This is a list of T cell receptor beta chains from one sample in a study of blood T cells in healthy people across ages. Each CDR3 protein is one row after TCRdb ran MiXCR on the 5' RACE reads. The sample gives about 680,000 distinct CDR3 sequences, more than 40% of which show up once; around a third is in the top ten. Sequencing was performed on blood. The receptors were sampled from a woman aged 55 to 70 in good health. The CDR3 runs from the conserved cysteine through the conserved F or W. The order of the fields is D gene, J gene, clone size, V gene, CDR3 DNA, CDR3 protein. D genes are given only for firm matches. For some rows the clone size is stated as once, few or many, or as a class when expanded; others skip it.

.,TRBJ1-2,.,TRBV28,TGTGCCAGCAGTACACAGGGAACGCAATCCTATGGCTACACCTTC,CASSTQGTQSYGYTF
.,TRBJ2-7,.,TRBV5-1,TGCGCCAGCACTCCTAGATGCCGGGTCTCCTCCTACGAGCAGTACTTC,CASTPRCRVSSYEQYF
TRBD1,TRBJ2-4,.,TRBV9,TGTGCCAGCAGCGTAGGGGGACAGAAAAACATTCAGTACTTC,CASSVGGQKNIQYF
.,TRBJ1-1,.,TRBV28,TGTGCCAGCCGACCCCAGGGGATGAACACTGAAGCTTTCTTT,CASRPQGMNTEAFF
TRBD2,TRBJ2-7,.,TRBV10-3,TGTGCCATCAGTGAGACTGGGACTAGCGGGAGTTCTCCCTACGAGCAGTACTTC,CAISETGTSGSSPYEQYF
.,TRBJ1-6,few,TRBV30,TGTGCCTGCGGCCGCGAGTATAATTCACCCCTCCACTTT,CACGREYNSPLHF
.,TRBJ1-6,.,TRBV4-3,TGCGCCAGCAGCCCAGACGCCTATGGCCAGCATAGCTCCTATAATTCACCCCTCCACTTT,CASSPDAYGQHSSYNSPLHF
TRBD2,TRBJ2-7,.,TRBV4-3,TGCGCCAGCAGCCAAGTAGGGCACCCGGGACTAGCCTCTTACGAGCAGTACTTC,CASSQVGHPGLASYEQYF
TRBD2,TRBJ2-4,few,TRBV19,TGTGCCAGTAGTCCCCGGACTAGCGGGAGCTGGTACATTCAGTACTTC,CASSPRTSGSWYIQYF
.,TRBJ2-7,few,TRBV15,TGTGCCACCACCCCCGGGACATACTACGAGCAGTACTTC,CATTPGTYYEQYF
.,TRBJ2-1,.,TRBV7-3,TGTGCCAGCAGCTTAATGAGTGGCGGAGGCCCTTACAATGAGCAGTTCTTC,CASSLMSGGGPYNEQFF
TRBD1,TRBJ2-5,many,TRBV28,TGTGCCAGCAGTTCCCCGACAGGGGGAGCGAGGAGACAAGAGACCCAGTACTTC,CASSSPTGGARRQETQYF
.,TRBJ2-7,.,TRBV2,TGTGCCAGCATCGGCAGGGGCTATGAGCAGTACTTC,CASIGRGYEQYF
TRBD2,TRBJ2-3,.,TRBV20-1,TGCAGTACTAGCGGGAGGGCGGCAGATACGCAGTATTTT,CSTSGRAADTQYF
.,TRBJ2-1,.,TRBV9,TGTGCCAGCAGCGTAAAAGGTAGCTCCTACAATGAGCAGTTCTTC,CASSVKGSSYNEQFF
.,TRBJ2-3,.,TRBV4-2,TGTGCCAGCAGCTTCACCAGGGGGGGATCCGATACGCAGTATTTT,CASSFTRGGSDTQYF
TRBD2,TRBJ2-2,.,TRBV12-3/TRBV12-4,TGTGCCAGCAGTTTCAAACGAGCGGGAACCGGGGAGCTGTTTTTT,CASSFKRAGTGELFF
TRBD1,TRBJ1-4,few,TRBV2,TGTGCCAGCAGAGCCCGGGACAGGAGTAATGAAAAACTGTTTTTT,CASRARDRSNEKLFF
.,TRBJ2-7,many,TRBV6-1,TGTGCCAGCCGGCGACAGATTGACGAGCAGTACTTC,CASRRQIDEQYF
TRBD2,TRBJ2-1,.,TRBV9,TGTGCCAGCAGCGTAGGTGGTCAACTAGCGGGAACAAATGAGCAGTTCTTC,CASSVGGQLAGTNEQFF
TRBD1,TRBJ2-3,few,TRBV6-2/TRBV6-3,TGTGCCAGCAGGCGCACAGGGGGTGCGGATACGCAGTATTTT,CASRRTGGADTQYF
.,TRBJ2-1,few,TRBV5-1,TGCGCCAGCAATTTAGAAATCGGGAACAATGAGCAGTTCTTC,CASNLEIGNNEQFF
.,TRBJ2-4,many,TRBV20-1,TGCAGTGCCCCGGACTTGATTTGGGGACTAGCCAAAAACATTCAGTACTTC,CSAPDLIWGLAKNIQYF
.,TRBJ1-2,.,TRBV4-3,TGCGCCAGCAGCCAAGAAGTTGGGAGAAATGGCTACACCTTC,CASSQEVGRNGYTF
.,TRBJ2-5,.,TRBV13,TGTGCCAGCAGCCACGGACTCGGGGACGGTAAGCAGTACTTC,CASSHGLGDGKQYF
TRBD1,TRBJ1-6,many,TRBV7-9,TGTGCCAGCAGCTTAGATGGGACAGGGGCAAATTCACCCCTCCACTTT,CASSLDGTGANSPLHF
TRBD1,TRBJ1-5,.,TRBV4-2,TGTGCCAGCAGCAGGAACAGGGGGGATCAGCCCCAGCATTTT,CASSRNRGDQPQHF
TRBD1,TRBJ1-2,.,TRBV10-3,TGTGCCATCAGCTCCGGGGGGTCAGGGGGCAACTATGGCTACACCTTC,CAISSGGSGGNYGYTF
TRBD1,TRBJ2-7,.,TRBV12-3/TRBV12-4,TGTGCCAGCAGTTTTAAGAGACAGGGCTTCTACGAGCAGTACTTC,CASSFKRQGFYEQYF
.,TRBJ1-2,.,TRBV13,TGTGCCAGCAGCTCCCGGGAGGGGCGGAGTGGCTACACCTTC,CASSSREGRSGYTF
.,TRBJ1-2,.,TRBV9,TGTGCCAGCAGCCTAGGGGGGTTCCCCACTCTAAGCTATGGCTACACCTTC,CASSLGGFPTLSYGYTF
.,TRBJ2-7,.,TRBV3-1,TGTGCCAGCAGCCCCCGGGACGTGACCTACGAGCAGTACTTC,CASSPRDVTYEQYF
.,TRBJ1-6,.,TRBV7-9,TGTGCCAGCAGCTTAGACGGGGAGCCACCCCTCCACTTT,CASSLDGEPPLHF
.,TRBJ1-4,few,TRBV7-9,TGTGCCAGCAGCTTAGCAGGTTCTAATGAAAAACTGTTTTTT,CASSLAGSNEKLFF
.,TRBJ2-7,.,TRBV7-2,TGTGCCAGCAGCTTAGCGCGGCAGTCTGCCTACGAGCAGTACTTC,CASSLARQSAYEQYF
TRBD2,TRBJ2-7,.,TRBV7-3,TGTGCCAGCAGCTCAAGTAGCGGGCCCTCCTACGAGCAGTACTTC,CASSSSSGPSYEQYF
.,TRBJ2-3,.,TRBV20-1,TGCAGTGCCCCGGGTAGCGGCAGCACAGATACGCAGTATTTT,CSAPGSGSTDTQYF
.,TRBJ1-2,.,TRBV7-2,TGTGCCAGCAGCTTAAGGTCGGTGTTTGGCTACACCTTC,CASSLRSVFGYTF
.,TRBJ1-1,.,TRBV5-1,TGCGCCGGCAGCTTGGGATCTTTGAACACTGAAGCTTTCTTT,CAGSLGSLNTEAFF
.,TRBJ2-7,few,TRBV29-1,TGCAGCGTTGAAACCCTGGTAGCTGGGGCCTCGGGGGAGCAGTACTTC,CSVETLVAGASGEQYF
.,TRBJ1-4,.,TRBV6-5,TGTGCCAGCAGTTCGGGCCATTCAGGGTTATCTGAAAAACTGTTTTTT,CASSSGHSGLSEKLFF
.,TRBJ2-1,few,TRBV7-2,TGTGCCAGCAGCTTAGAGGTAGGGGGGAGGGCCGAAAGTGAGCAGTTCTTC,CASSLEVGGRAESEQFF
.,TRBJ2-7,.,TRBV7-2,TGTGCCAGCAGCTTAGAGGGGGGAGGCTACCACGAGCAGTACTTC,CASSLEGGGYHEQYF
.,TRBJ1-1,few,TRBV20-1,TGCAGTGCTGTACCCTCCGGGACCGCGAGTAGGAACACTGAAGCTTTCTTT,CSAVPSGTASRNTEAFF
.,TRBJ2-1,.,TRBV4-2,TGTGCCAGCAGCCAAGATCTAGTAAGTTACAATGAGCAGTTCTTC,CASSQDLVSYNEQFF
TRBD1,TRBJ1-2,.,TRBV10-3,TGTGCCATCACCCGGACAGGGGAAACCAACTATGGCTACACCTTC,CAITRTGETNYGYTF
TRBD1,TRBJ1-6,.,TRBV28,TGTGCCAGCAGTTTAACAGGGGATTCACCCCTCCACTTT,CASSLTGDSPLHF
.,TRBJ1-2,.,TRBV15,TGTGCCACCAGCAGCGGACTGATCGACGGCTACACCTTC,CATSSGLIDGYTF
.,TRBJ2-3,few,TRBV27,TGTGCCAGCAGTTTTGGTAGCACAGATACGCAGTATTTT,CASSFGSTDTQYF
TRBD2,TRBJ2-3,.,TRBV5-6,TGTGCCAGCAGCAGGCGGACTAGCGGGCTGGATACGCAGTATTTT,CASSRRTSGLDTQYF
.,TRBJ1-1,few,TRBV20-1,TGCAGTGCTAGAGGTGGGCGTGAAGCTTTCTTT,CSARGGREAFF
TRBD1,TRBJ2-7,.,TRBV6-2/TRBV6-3,TGTGCCAGCAATGACAGGGGATTTTCCTACGAGCAGTACTTC,CASNDRGFSYEQYF
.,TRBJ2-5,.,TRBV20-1,TGCAGTGCCACTAGCCCTTTAGGGGAGACCCAGTACTTC,CSATSPLGETQYF
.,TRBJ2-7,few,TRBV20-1,TGCAGTGCTAGGACCCCCGGGAGCTCCTACGAGCAGTACTTC,CSARTPGSSYEQYF
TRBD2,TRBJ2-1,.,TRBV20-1,TGCAGTGCTAATAGCGGGAGGGCCAAAAGTGAGCAGTTCTTC,CSANSGRAKSEQFF